This T cell receptor (beta chain) emerged from a study of cytomegalovirus exposure and HLA in healthy donors. It was with 60 Vbeta and 13 Jbeta primers that the PCR ran. The method was immunoSEQ multiplex PCR; TCRdb's version includes in-frame clones alone and lacks a portion of them. The data show 150,000 to 200,000 clones, 80% to 85% seen once. The CDR3 has 15 residues. CDR1 SNHLY and CDR2 FYNNEI come from the germline V gene. V was shortened by 4 bases and J by 3 bases, with 14 bases between the two germline ends. The source is a woman between 40 and 55 years old in good health and CMV-seronegative. V gene TRBV2 combines with J gene TRBJ2-3; perhaps TRBD1 as D (6 bases). Sequenced input: PBMCs. The CDR3 here is CASSVRTVGTDTQYF. The CDR3 region has the DNA TGTGCCAGCAGTGTAAGGACAGTTGGGACAGATACGCAGTATTTT.